What follows are 19 T cell receptor beta chains derived from one specimen sequenced in a study of T-cell memory formation after mild COVID-19. TCRdb re-analysed the 5' RACE reads in MiXCR, keeping a single row per CDR3 protein. The data hold nearly 350,000 distinct CDR3 sequences, with 13% observed a single time. Sequenced sample: PBMCs or a T cell subset sorted from them (not recorded which). These receptors came from a man younger than 35 who had mild COVID-19 (a few samples of this study predate the infection). Cell type and time point are not known.

In its sample, this clonotype was seen a few times. The chain combines TRBV12-3 or TRBV12-4 with TRBJ2-7; 7 bases are a match to TRBD1. The CDR3 has 15 residues. The V and J ends lost 5 bases and 3 bases, in that order; junction bases with no gene match: 10. CDR3 protein: CASSTPGTEFYEQYF. The DNA of the CDR3 is TGTGCCAGCAGTACCCCCGGGACAGAGTTCTACGAGCAGTACTTC.

V usage is TRBV6-5 and J usage is TRBJ2-3; 12 bases agree with TRBD2. CDR3 size: 15 residues. V dropped 5 bases and J dropped 4; count of bases not matched to a gene: 4. Germline V gene lookup returns CDR1 MNHEY and CDR2 SVGAGI. This CDR3 reads CASSARLAGADTQYF. The CDR3 DNA sequence: TGTGCCAGCAGTGCCAGACTAGCGGGAGCAGATACGCAGTATTTT.

Only a few counts were recorded for this clonotype. V gene TRBV27 combines with J gene TRBJ2-7; D may be TRBD1 (5 bases). CDR3 length equals 12 residues. V lost 8 bases and J lost 4, with 12 bases in between. CDR1 is MNHEY and CDR2 is SMNVEV in the germline V gene (reference sequence). The chain's CDR3 is CASGWQGYEQYF. The CDR3 nucleotides read TGTGCCAGCGGGTGGCAGGGTTACGAGCAGTACTTC.

In this sample, this clonotype turned up many times. The J gene is TRBJ1-4, the V gene TRBV6-6; TRBD1 aligns across 9 bases. CDR1 MNHNY and CDR2 SVGAGI come from the germline V gene (reference sequence). V lost 0 bases, J lost 3 bases, and 5 bases stayed unmatched. The CDR3 consists of 17 residues. CDR3 bases: TGTGCCAGCAGTTACTCTGGACAGGGGCTTGCTAATGAAAAACTGTTTTTT. It translates to CASSYSGQGLANEKLFF.

This sequence joins TRBV28 and TRBJ2-7, with 7 bases aligning to TRBD1. Losses at the gene ends were 5 bases for V and 5 bases for J; bases not matched to a gene: 18. The CDR3 length is 17 residues. Germline-derived CDR1 and CDR2 are MDHEN and SYDVKM. The CDR3 loop reads CASSTYRGIGPFHEQYV. The CDR3 DNA reads TGTGCCAGCAGTACATACAGGGGCATAGGGCCCTTCCACGAGCAGTACGTC.

This clonotype occurred a few times. This chain links TRBV29-1 with TRBJ1-2, with D possibly being TRBD1 (5 bases). This CDR3 region has 13 residues. The V end lost 2 bases, the J end lost 2 bases, and 9 bases lay between the germline ends. Germline lookup yields CDR1 SQVTM and CDR2 ANQGSEA. The CDR3 is CSVENGDNYGYTF. In DNA, the CDR3 is TGCAGCGTTGAAAACGGGGACAACTATGGCTACACCTTC.

This chain connects TRBV6-6 to TRBJ2-7, with 8 nucleotides matching TRBD2. V shed 10 bases, J shed 3 bases, and the junction held 8 bases outside the gene matches. This CDR3 is 13 amino acids long. CDR1 and CDR2 from the germline V gene are MNHNY and SVGAGI (reference sequence). CDR3 coding DNA: TGTGCCACCTCACCTCGGGGGGGCTACGAGCAGTACGTC. Its protein product is CATSPRGGYEQYV.

Ten or more counts support this clonotype. The chain is built from TRBV5-1 and TRBJ2-1; TRBD2 aligns across 9 bases. The ends lost 0 bases at V and 4 bases at J; junction bases unmatched: 8. The CDR3 extends over 17 amino acids. The V gene's germline CDR1 is SGHRS and CDR2 YFSETQ. The DNA of the CDR3 is TGCGCCAGCAGCTTGGCCGGTTTAGCGGGAGCGTACAATGAGCAGTTCTTC. It specifies CASSLAGLAGAYNEQFF.

This clonotype was observed a handful of times. The chain employs TRBV19 and TRBJ2-1; possible D gene TRBD1, 6 bases. Germline loops: CDR1 LNHDA, CDR2 SQIVND (reference sequence). The CDR3 spans 11 residues. With 10 bases removed from V and 4 bases from J, the gap between germline ends came to 8 bases. DNA of the CDR3: TGTGCCACGGACAGATACAATGAGCAGTTCTTC. Its protein product is CATDRYNEQFF.

This clonotype has at least ten counts. The gene calls are TRBV3-1 and TRBJ1-2; D may be TRBD1 (5 bases). This CDR3 spans 14 amino acids. Trimming shortened V by 2 bases and J by 3 bases, and 10 bases separated the two germline ends. CDR1 is LGHDT, CDR2 YNNKEL, per germline (reference sequence). The CDR3 here is CASSQPGMDYGYTF. The CDR3 DNA sequence: TGTGCCAGCAGCCAACCAGGGATGGACTATGGCTACACCTTC.

The V and J genes are TRBV5-1 and TRBJ2-5, with TRBD2 matching over 12 bases. The CDR3 sequence is 17 residues long. The V segment lost 4 bases and the J segment 1 base; nucleotides outside the gene matches: 8. CDR1 is SGHRS, CDR2 YFSETQ, per germline. CDR3 DNA: TGCGCCAGCAGCACTGGACTAGCGGGGAGATTCCAAGAGACCCAGTACTTC. Its translation: CASSTGLAGRFQETQYF.

The rearrangement links TRBV11-2 to TRBJ2-2; TRBD2 agrees at 7 bases. Germline lookup yields CDR1 SGHAT and CDR2 FQNNGV. The junction had 6 bases not matched to a gene; V was cut back by 6 bases and J by 2 bases. The CDR3 loop spans 15 amino acids. CDR3: CASRRLAGNTGELFF. CDR3 coding DNA: TGTGCCAGCAGAAGACTAGCTGGAAACACCGGGGAGCTGTTTTTT.

This clonotype occurred a few times. The chain recombines TRBV6-2 or TRBV6-3 with TRBJ2-7; TRBD1 agrees at 12 bases. Unmatched junction bases numbered 7, after V lost 5 bases and J lost 2 bases. Germline CDR1 is MNHEY and CDR2 is SVGEGT. The CDR3 is made up of 16 amino acids. CDR3 nucleotides: TGTGCCAGCAGTCAACTCCGGGACAGGGGGCCCTACGAGCAGTACTTC. It yields the protein CASSQLRDRGPYEQYF.

This clonotype was counted ten times or more. The V and J genes are TRBV7-9 and TRBJ2-3; no clear D. Trimming took off 0 bases at V and 4 bases at J, with 2 bases between the two ends. Germline V lookup: CDR1 SEHNR, CDR2 FQNEAQ (reference sequence). This CDR3 spans 12 amino acids. This chain's CDR3 is CASSLAPDTQYF. The CDR3 DNA follows: TGTGCCAGCAGCTTAGCCCCAGATACGCAGTATTTT.

CDR3 region: CASSLRLAGVGELFF. DNA for the CDR3: TGTGCCAGCAGTTTACGACTAGCGGGGGTCGGGGAGCTGTTTTTT. J is TRBJ2-2 and V is TRBV12-3 or TRBV12-4; 12 nucleotides match TRBD2. V gave up 2 bases and J gave up 7 bases; unmatched junction bases: 2. This CDR3 spans 15 amino acids.

This clonotype has a count of ten or more. The genes are TRBV5-1 and TRBJ2-1; no reliable D call. CDR3 length equals 12 residues. Per germline, CDR1 SGHRS and CDR2 YFSETQ. The V end was cut by 3 bases, the J end by 5 bases, with 6 bases between. CDR3 sequence: CASSSYNNEQFF. The CDR3 DNA reads TGCGCCAGCAGCTCGTATAACAATGAGCAGTTCTTC.

There are a few counts of this clonotype. The V call is TRBV2, the J call TRBJ2-2; D is unclear. V was pared by 7 bases and J by 1 base, with 13 bases between. The CDR3 is 15 residues long. The germline V gene encodes CDR1 SNHLY and CDR2 FYNNEI. CDR3 nucleotide sequence: TGTGCCAGCAAAGTTGCCGGAAAGAACACCGGGGAGCTGTTTTTT. Translated, it gives CASKVAGKNTGELFF.

This rearrangement joins TRBV10-3 to TRBJ2-7; tentative D call: TRBD1 (6 bases). This CDR3 comprises 14 residues. V shed 0 bases and J shed 3 bases, with 9 bases lying between them. CDR1 is ENHRY and CDR2 is SYGVKD in the germline V gene. The CDR3 DNA reads TGTGCCATCAGTGAGTCTCCACAGGGCTACGAGCAGTACGTC. This translates into CAISESPQGYEQYV.

This clonotype turned up a few times. The V gene is TRBV28, the J gene TRBJ1-5, with TRBD1 matching over 7 bases. The germline V gene has CDR1 MDHEN and CDR2 SYDVKM. V shed 6 bases, J shed 5 bases, and the junction held 13 bases outside the gene matches. This CDR3 region has 16 residues. CDR3 residues: CASRLLRQGGYQPQHF. CDR3 sequence (DNA): TGTGCCAGCAGACTATTAAGACAGGGAGGGTATCAGCCCCAGCATTTT.